Shown below are 21 T cell receptor beta chains from a single sample sequenced in a study of beta chain features in type 1 diabetes. Findings of the study overall: In every one of the four CD4+ subsets, TCRB CDR3s were moderately but significantly shorter in Type 1 diabetes patients.

Their cognate antigens are unknown. What was sequenced were expressed TCRB transcripts, since all of the isolated RNA had been reverse transcribed. Data came from immunoSEQ multiplex PCR; TCRdb stores just in-frame clones and leaves some out. The data hold roughly 330,000 clones, with around an eighth observed a single time. The sample consisted of naive CD4+ T cells from blood. All receptors derive from a woman aged 18-30 years with type 1 diabetes.

This clone showed up just a few times. The gene calls are TRBV11-3 and TRBJ2-1, with 7 positions matching TRBD2. V shed 5 bases, J shed 0 bases, and the junction held 4 bases outside the gene matches. The CDR3 length is 15 residues. Germline CDR1 is SGHNT and CDR2 is YENEEA. Here the CDR3 DNA reads TGTGCCAGCAGCACCCGGACTAGCTCCTACAATGAGCAGTTCTTC. It encodes CASSTRTSSYNEQFF.

The J gene is TRBJ1-1, the V gene TRBV9; D uncertain. The length of the CDR3 is 15 residues. Trimming removed 0 bases at V and 3 bases at J, with 12 bases between. Germline CDR1 reads SGDLS; CDR2 reads YYNGEE. The CDR3 nucleotides read TGTGCCAGCAGCGTAGAGACGGGGTCCTACACTGAAGCTTTCTTT. This gives the protein CASSVETGSYTEAFF.

V usage is TRBV7-2 and J usage is TRBJ2-7, with 8 bases fitting TRBD1. Germline CDR1 reads SGHTA; CDR2 reads FQGNSA. The CDR3 spans 15 residues. The V segment lost 1 base and the J segment 0 bases; nucleotides outside the gene matches: 2. The CDR3 here is CASSLVGTGSYEQYV. CDR3 DNA sequence: TGTGCCAGCAGCTTAGTCGGGACAGGCTCCTACGAGCAGTACGTC.

This clone was observed a few times. Other nucleotide sequences from this sample produce the same CDR3. This chain links TRBV7-2 with TRBJ2-3, with D hard to call. The CDR3 runs 12 residues. In germline, CDR1 is SGHTA, CDR2 FQGNSA. Trimming shortened V by 4 bases and J by 2 bases, and 4 bases separated the two germline ends. The DNA for the CDR3 is TGTGCCAGCAGCTCGTACACAGATACGCAGTATTTT. Translation gives CASSSYTDTQYF. The full variable domain, with the rest looked up from reference TRBV7-2 and TRBJ2-3, is GAGVSQSPSNKVTEKGKDVELRCDPISGHTALYWYRQSLGQGLEFLIYFQGNSAPDKSGLPSDRFSAERTGGSVSTLTIQRTQQEDSAVYLCASSSYTDTQYFGPGTRLTVL.

The genes are TRBV19 and TRBJ2-7, with 7 bases matching TRBD2. The junction had 8 bases not matched to a gene; V was cut back by 3 bases and J by 6 bases. The CDR3 spans 14 residues. Germline CDR1 and CDR2: LNHDA and SQIVND (reference sequence). This CDR3 reads CASSIGGGAGEQYV. DNA of the CDR3: TGTGCCAGTAGTATCGGCGGGGGAGCGGGCGAGCAGTACGTC.

This CDR3 is CASSIGGRNYNEQFF. In DNA, the CDR3 is TGTGCCAGTAGTATAGGAGGCAGAAATTACAATGAGCAGTTCTTC. The chain couples TRBV19 to TRBJ2-1; D gene uncertain. CDR3 length: 15 amino acids. The V end lost 1 base, the J end lost 4 bases, and 11 bases lay between the germline ends. CDR1 LNHDA and CDR2 SQIVND come from the germline V gene (reference sequence). The full variable domain, rest sourced from reference TRBV19 and TRBJ2-1, is DGGITQSPKYLFRKEGQNVTLSCEQNLNHDAMYWYRQDPGQGLRLIYYSQIVNDFQKGDIAEGYSVSREKKESFPLTVTSAQKNPTAFYLCASSIGGRNYNEQFFGPGTRLTVL.

This clone has more than one count but fewer than ten. This rearrangement joins TRBV29-1 to TRBJ1-3, with D possibly TRBD1 on 6 matching bases. The ends were cut back, 5 bases at V and 0 bases at J, with 11 bases in the middle. There are 14 residues in the CDR3. Germline V gene data show CDR1 as SQVTM and CDR2 as ANQGSEA. The CDR3 sequence: CSVIQDSSGNTIYF. Here the CDR3 DNA reads TGCAGCGTTATACAGGACAGCTCTGGAAACACCATATATTTT.

This clone was detected only a few times. The chain uses TRBV6-5 and TRBJ2-3; 8 nucleotides align to TRBD2. The length of the CDR3 is 13 residues. After removal of 3 bases from V and 5 bases from J, the junction contained 1 base not matched to a gene. Germline V CDR1 and CDR2: MNHEY, SVGAGI. CDR3 residues: CASSYRGGDTQYF. DNA for the CDR3: TGTGCCAGCAGTTATCGGGGGGGAGATACGCAGTATTTT.

The rearrangement uses TRBV11-2 and TRBJ2-1, with 9 nucleotides matching TRBD2. There are 16 residues in the CDR3. Germline lookup yields CDR1 SGHAT and CDR2 FQNNGV. V lost 4 bases to trimming and J lost 5 bases; unmatched junction nucleotides: 9. This CDR3 is CASSSLIAGVHNEQFF. The CDR3 bases are TGTGCCAGCAGCTCCTTAATAGCGGGAGTCCACAATGAGCAGTTCTTC.

This clone was seen only a few times. The chain joins TRBV2 to TRBJ2-2; TRBD2 is a possible D gene (6 bases). Trimming stripped 5 bases from V and 5 bases from J, with 21 bases between. The germline V gene has CDR1 SNHLY and CDR2 FYNNEI. The CDR3 is made up of 17 amino acids. Here the CDR3 DNA reads TGTGCCAGCAGTCCCGGGTTCGGCGCGGGACGTACCGGGGAGCTGTTTTTT. This sequence encodes CASSPGFGAGRTGELFF.

The V gene is TRBV5-4, the J gene TRBJ1-2, with D uncertain. V shed 0 bases and J shed 4 bases, with 13 bases lying between them. In germline, CDR1 is SGHNT, CDR2 YYREEE (reference sequence). This CDR3 has 15 residues. The CDR3 here is CASSLASQLLYGYTF. Written as DNA, the CDR3 is TGTGCCAGCAGCTTGGCGTCACAGCTACTCTATGGCTACACCTTC.

This clone was observed a handful of times. Other DNA variants within this sample encode the same CDR3. The chain recombines TRBV18 with TRBJ2-3; D is undetermined. CDR1 and CDR2 from the germline V gene are KGHSH and LQKENI. This CDR3 spans 12 amino acids. Trimming shortened V by 3 bases and J by 2 bases, and 3 bases separated the two germline ends. CDR3 in amino acids: CASSPYTDTQYF. The CDR3, as DNA: TGTGCCAGCTCACCTTACACAGATACGCAGTATTTT.

This clone was seen a few times. The J gene is TRBJ2-5, the V gene TRBV29-1, with 12 nucleotides matching TRBD2. Germline assignment: CDR1 SQVTM and CDR2 ANQGSEA. The V and J ends lost 5 bases and 3 bases, in that order; junction bases with no gene match: 4. The CDR3 extends over 14 amino acids. The CDR3 here is CSVTGLAGKETQYF. Written as DNA, the CDR3 is TGCAGCGTTACGGGACTAGCGGGCAAAGAGACCCAGTACTTC.

The V and J genes are TRBV5-6 and TRBJ2-3; no firm D call. CDR1 and CDR2 from the germline V gene are SGHDT and YYEEEE. V lost 0 bases to trimming and J lost 2 bases, with 7 bases between them. This CDR3 is built from 14 residues. The CDR3 loop reads CASSLELYTDTQYF. DNA for the CDR3: TGTGCCAGCAGCTTGGAGCTATACACAGATACGCAGTATTTT.

A few counts support this clone. This sequence joins TRBV9 and TRBJ2-5; TRBD1 agrees at 8 bases. The length of the CDR3 is 15 residues. Germline CDR1 SGDLS, CDR2 YYNGEE. J lost 2 bases, V lost 3 bases, and 6 bases had no gene match. The CDR3 nucleotides read TGTGCCAGCAGCGCCGTCACAGGGGGTCAAGAGACCCAGTACTTC. Protein product: CASSAVTGGQETQYF. The whole variable domain, filled in from reference TRBV9 and TRBJ2-5, reads DSGVTQTPKHLITATGQRVTLRCSPRSGDLSVYWYQQSLDQGLQFLIQYYNGEERAKGNILERFSAQQFPDLHSELNLSSLELGDSALYFCASSAVTGGQETQYFGPGTRLLVL.

The genes are TRBV30 and TRBJ2-4, with 14 bases fitting TRBD2. V dropped 2 bases and J dropped 8; count of bases not matched to a gene: 2. Germline V gene lookup returns CDR1 GTSNPN and CDR2 SVGIG (reference sequence). The CDR3 is made up of 14 amino acids. The CDR3 DNA reads as TGTGCCTGGAGTCCGGGACTAGCGGGAGACATTCAGTACTTC. Amino acids: CAWSPGLAGDIQYF.

The chain uses TRBV29-1 and TRBJ2-3; no reliable D call. Germline CDR1 reads SQVTM; CDR2 reads ANQGSEA. Trimming took 8 bases from V and 3 from J, leaving 12 bases between them. The CDR3 contains 12 residues. The CDR3 nucleotides are TGCAGCATCTGTAAGGAGACAGATACGCAGTATTTT. This encodes CSICKETDTQYF.

This chain uses TRBV2 with TRBJ2-3; possibly TRBD1 for D (6 bases). The V end lost 5 bases, the J end lost 6 bases, and 12 bases lay between the germline ends. The CDR3 length is 13 residues. Germline CDR1 SNHLY, CDR2 FYNNEI. The CDR3 spells CASSYRVRDTQYF. DNA for the CDR3: TGTGCCAGCAGTTACAGGGTTCGGGATACGCAGTATTTT.

V is TRBV4-2 and J is TRBJ2-2, with TRBD1 as a possible D gene (5 bases). Trimming took off 5 bases at V and 5 bases at J, with 12 bases between the two ends. The CDR3 totals 14 residues. Germline V CDR1 and CDR2: LGHNA, YNFKEQ. The CDR3 coding sequence is TGTGCCAGCAGCTTGAGGCAGGGTACCGGGGAGCTGTTTTTT. As protein: CASSLRQGTGELFF.

The sample holds a few counts of this clone. V and J are TRBV7-2 and TRBJ2-7, with 10 bases lining up with TRBD2. Unmatched junction bases numbered 15, after V lost 3 bases and J lost 4 bases. CDR1 is SGHTA, CDR2 FQGNSA, per germline. The CDR3 covers 18 residues. CDR3 nucleotides: TGTGCCAGCAGCTTCCGACCCGTCCTAGCGGGAGAATCTTACGAGCAGTACTTC. It specifies CASSFRPVLAGESYEQYF. Full variable domain (rest looked up from reference TRBV7-2 and TRBJ2-7): GAGVSQSPSNKVTEKGKDVELRCDPISGHTALYWYRQSLGQGLEFLIYFQGNSAPDKSGLPSDRFSAERTGGSVSTLTIQRTQQEDSAVYLCASSFRPVLAGESYEQYFGPGTRLTVT.

This clone was observed at least ten times. The identical CDR3 is also encoded by other nucleotide sequences in the sample. The chain couples TRBV18 to TRBJ1-1; D is ambiguous. The germline gives CDR1 KGHSH, CDR2 LQKENI. The V and J ends lost 3 bases and 5 bases respectively, with 7 bases between them. The CDR3 is made up of 12 amino acids. CDR3: CASSPAGTEAFF. For the CDR3, the DNA is TGTGCCAGCTCACCGGCCGGGACTGAAGCTTTCTTT.